This T cell receptor beta chain is drawn from a study of T cell responses to AZD1222 COVID-19 vaccine. Points from the study as a whole: The CD4 TCRs associated with vaccination extended across spike and predominated at 160-218 and 743-854.

In regard to this clone: The antigen remains unidentified.

Clones were read by immunoSEQ multiplex PCR, and TCRdb kept only the in-frame ones, dropping some. The sample shows approximately 120,000 clones, roughly 90% of them seen only once. Germline V gene sequence: CDR1 MDHEN, CDR2 SYDVKM. V shed 2 bases and J shed 8 bases, with 10 bases lying between them. This CDR3 contains 13 residues. This receptor was identified in an adult in good health. This sample comprised peripheral blood, obtained on day 0 of AZD1222 vaccination. The chain is built from TRBV28 and TRBJ2-1, with TRBD1 as a possible D gene (5 bases). This CDR3 reads CASSLVPTDEQFF. The CDR3 DNA follows: TGTGCCAGCAGTTTAGTCCCGACAGATGAGCAGTTCTTC.